Presented here are 22 T cell receptor beta chains from one specimen sequenced in a study of graft-versus-host responses after intestinal transplantation. No antigens are known for them. Assay: immunoSEQ multiplex PCR; the TCRdb copy retains only in-frame clones and omits some. The sample lists just under 90,000 clones, around 83% occurring once. This material consisted of unstimulated CD8+ T cells sorted from spleen or lymph node cells, taken before intestinal transplant. Receptors originate from a human donor who received an intestinal transplant.

Concerning this clone itself: Additional DNA sequences in this sample encode the identical CDR3. The CDR3 sequence is CASSQGSDTQYF. The CDR3 bases are TGCGCCAGCAGCCAAGGGTCAGATACGCAGTATTTT. The V call is TRBV4-1, the J call TRBJ2-3, with no clear D. The V end was cut by 1 base, the J end by 4 bases, with 3 bases between. Germline values: CDR1 MGHRA, CDR2 YSYEKL. The CDR3 contains 12 residues.

This sequence joins TRBV5-1 and TRBJ2-3, with D unresolved. The CDR3 spans 14 residues. CDR1 and CDR2 (germline): SGHRS, YFSETQ. Trimming shortened V by 0 bases and J by 4 bases, and 9 bases separated the two germline ends. CDR3 sequence: CASSLGVSADTQYF. CDR3 DNA: TGCGCCAGCAGCTTGGGGGTGAGCGCAGATACGCAGTATTTT.

This clone was counted between two and nine times. The chain recombines TRBV6-4 with TRBJ1-2, with D possibly TRBD1 on 5 matching bases. CDR3 size: 15 residues. Germline V CDR1 and CDR2: MRHNA, SNTAGT. V lost 6 bases, J lost 0 bases, and 14 bases lay in between. DNA of the CDR3: TGTGCCAGCAGGGGAGCGGGGGAAGCTAACTATGGCTACACCTTC. Protein product: CASRGAGEANYGYTF.

The CDR3 coding sequence is TGTGCCAGCAGTCAGGGGTTACTGCGGAAACTGTTTTTT. This codes for CASSQGLLRKLFF. This rearrangement joins TRBV2 to TRBJ1-4, with TRBD1 as a possible D gene (6 bases). V lost 5 bases, J lost 11 bases, and 15 bases lay in between. Germline CDR1 and CDR2: SNHLY and FYNNEI. The CDR3 totals 13 residues.

This clone was counted once. The chain couples TRBV4-2 to TRBJ2-3, with a weak D call TRBD1 (6 bases). Per germline, CDR1 LGHNA and CDR2 YNFKEQ. CDR3 length equals 15 residues. The V and J ends lost 0 bases and 1 base respectively, with 8 bases between them. The CDR3 DNA reads as TGTGCCAGCAGCCAAGATTGGGGGCGCACAGATACGCAGTATTTT. It translates to CASSQDWGRTDTQYF.

The CDR3 DNA reads as TGTGCCAGCAGCCCCCCAAACAGAGGGGGCTACACCTTC. It translates to CASSPPNRGGYTF. This chain links TRBV6-1 with TRBJ1-2; no firm D call. This CDR3 has 13 residues. Trimming shortened V by 6 bases and J by 8 bases, and 16 bases separated the two germline ends. Germline CDR1 reads MNHNS; CDR2 reads SASEGT.

This clone appeared a single time. This chain connects TRBV7-8 to TRBJ2-5; 7 bases match TRBD2. The better agreement between TRBJ2-7 and the DNA end casts doubt on the J call. This CDR3 has 14 amino acids. CDR1 and CDR2 from the germline V gene are SGHVS and FQNEAQ. CDR3 protein: CASSPGRELYEQYF. DNA for the CDR3: TGTGCCAGCAGCCCCGGGCGGGAGCTCTACGAGCAGTACTTC.

This clone was seen only once. V gene TRBV6-5 combines with J gene TRBJ1-2; TRBD1 might be the D (5 bases). CDR1 is MNHEY, CDR2 SVGAGI, per germline. The CDR3 sequence is 13 residues long. Trimming took off 6 bases at V and 2 bases at J, with 10 bases between the two ends. The DNA of the CDR3 is TGTGCCAGCAGGCCGGGGGGAAACTATGGCTACACCTTC. Its protein product is CASRPGGNYGYTF.

V and J are TRBV10-2 and TRBJ1-3; 8 positions agree with TRBD1. The CDR3 contains 15 residues. V shed 8 bases and J 0 bases; nucleotides not matched to a gene: 6. Germline-derived CDR1 and CDR2 are WSHSY and SAAADI. The CDR3 here is CASGGTGPSGNTIYF. The CDR3 nucleotides read TGCGCCAGCGGAGGGACAGGCCCCTCTGGAAACACCATATATTTT.

The rearrangement joins TRBV7-9 to TRBJ1-1; no clear D gene. The germline CDR1 and CDR2 sequences are SEHNR and FQNEAQ (reference sequence). Between the trimmed V and J ends, which lost 5 bases and 7 bases, there was a span of 5 bases. The CDR3 loop spans 10 amino acids. The CDR3 is CASSALEAFF. As DNA, the CDR3 is TGTGCCAGCAGCGCCCTTGAAGCTTTCTTT.

The gene calls are TRBV11-2 and TRBJ2-7; the D is unclear. Per the germline V gene, CDR1 is SGHAT and CDR2 is FQNNGV. The length of the CDR3 is 14 residues. V was clipped by 4 bases and J by 5 bases, with 15 bases between them. CDR3 loop: CASSSPAGWDEQYF. The CDR3 DNA sequence: TGTGCCAGCAGCTCCCCCGCTGGATGGGACGAGCAGTACTTC.

The chain recombines TRBV28 with TRBJ1-1; tentatively, D is TRBD1 (6 bases). The germline V gene encodes CDR1 MDHEN and CDR2 SYDVKM. The germline V and J ends were trimmed by 3 bases and 0 bases, with 11 bases remaining between them. This CDR3 region has 15 residues. The CDR3 bases are TGTGCCAGCAGTTTCAACAGGGACGTGAACACTGAAGCTTTCTTT. This sequence encodes CASSFNRDVNTEAFF.

This chain joins TRBV7-2 and TRBJ2-3; maybe TRBD2 (6 bases). The CDR3 covers 17 residues. V shed 7 bases and J shed 5 bases, with 25 bases lying between them. Germline V lookup: CDR1 SGHTA, CDR2 FQGNSA. Written as DNA, the CDR3 is TGTGCCAGCACCTACCGGGAGAGGGGACGACTACTAGATACGCAGTATTTT. Amino acids: CASTYRERGRLLDTQYF.

V gene TRBV6-6 combines with J gene TRBJ1-4, with a possible D match to TRBD1 (5 bases). V gave up 7 bases and J gave up 3 bases, with 12 bases separating them. Germline assignment: CDR1 MNHNY and CDR2 SVGAGI (reference sequence). This CDR3 has 14 residues. The DNA for the CDR3 is TGTGCCAGCAAGGAGGGGACGCCTAATGAAAAACTGTTTTTT. Translation: CASKEGTPNEKLFF.

The chain links TRBV4-1 to TRBJ2-1; no reliable D call. The V end was cut by 0 bases, the J end by 5 bases, with 8 bases between. Germline CDR1 reads MGHRA; CDR2 reads YSYEKL. The CDR3 sequence is 14 residues long. CDR3 DNA sequence: TGCGCCAGCAGCCAAGAAGGAAGGCACAATGAGCAGTTCTTC. Protein sequence: CASSQEGRHNEQFF.

The chain is built from TRBV6-1 and TRBJ1-1; weak D call: TRBD1 (5 bases). The CDR3 is 12 amino acids. V was shortened by 5 bases and J by 7 bases, with 11 bases between the two germline ends. Germline CDR1 MNHNS, CDR2 SASEGT. Written as DNA, the CDR3 is TGTGCCAGCAGTCATCCGGGGCTTGAAGCTTTCTTT. Its protein product is CASSHPGLEAFF.

CDR3 residues: CASSLGLAGIEETQYF. CDR3 nucleotides: TGCGCCAGCAGCTTGGGACTAGCGGGGATCGAAGAGACCCAGTACTTC. The rearrangement links TRBV5-1 to TRBJ2-5, with 11 bases lining up with TRBD2. The V and J ends lost 0 bases and 3 bases, in that order; junction bases with no gene match: 4. The germline V gene has CDR1 SGHRS and CDR2 YFSETQ. This CDR3 is 16 amino acids long.

V gene TRBV6-1 combines with J gene TRBJ2-5; TRBD2 aligns across 9 bases. Trimming took 2 bases from V and 1 from J; bases not matched to a gene: 11. CDR3 length: 18 amino acids. CDR1 and CDR2 (germline): MNHNS, SASEGT. The CDR3 here is CASSEMPDRTSVQETQYF. In nucleotides, the CDR3 is TGTGCCAGCAGTGAAATGCCCGATAGGACTAGCGTCCAAGAGACCCAGTACTTC.

The chain has TRBV10-3 and TRBJ1-3; the match to TRBD1 covers 8 bases. The CDR3 length is 12 residues. The germline CDR1 and CDR2 sequences are ENHRY and SYGVKD. J was trimmed by 2 bases and V by 9 bases; bases with no gene match: 0. Written as DNA, the CDR3 is TGTGCCATACAGGGGGCTGGAAACACCATATATTTT. Its protein product is CAIQGAGNTIYF.

This clone came up a few times. The chain links TRBV2 to TRBJ2-7, with 8 positions matching TRBD2. The CDR3 consists of 14 residues. Germline loops: CDR1 SNHLY, CDR2 FYNNEI. The junction had 5 bases not matched to a gene; V was cut back by 1 base and J by 6 bases. CDR3 residues: CASSEGTGGLEQYF. In DNA form, the CDR3 reads TGTGCCAGCAGTGAAGGGACGGGGGGGCTCGAGCAGTACTTC.

The rearrangement uses TRBV28 and TRBJ2-5, with D possibly being TRBD2 (6 bases). The end of the DNA fits TRBJ2-7 better, so the J call may be wrong. This CDR3 has 14 residues. Per the germline V gene, CDR1 is MDHEN and CDR2 is SYDVKM. The CDR3 nucleotides are TGTGCCAGCAGTGGACTATACAGATCCTACGAGCAGTACTTC. This translates into CASSGLYRSYEQYF.

The chain employs TRBV9 and TRBJ2-3; 8 bases fit TRBD2. The trim removed 0 bases at V and 3 bases at J, leaving 6 bases unmatched. CDR1 and CDR2 from the germline V gene are SGDLS and YYNGEE. This CDR3 comprises 16 residues. The CDR3 protein is CASSVEGSGITDTQYF. CDR3 bases: TGTGCCAGCAGCGTAGAAGGTAGCGGGATTACAGATACGCAGTATTTT.